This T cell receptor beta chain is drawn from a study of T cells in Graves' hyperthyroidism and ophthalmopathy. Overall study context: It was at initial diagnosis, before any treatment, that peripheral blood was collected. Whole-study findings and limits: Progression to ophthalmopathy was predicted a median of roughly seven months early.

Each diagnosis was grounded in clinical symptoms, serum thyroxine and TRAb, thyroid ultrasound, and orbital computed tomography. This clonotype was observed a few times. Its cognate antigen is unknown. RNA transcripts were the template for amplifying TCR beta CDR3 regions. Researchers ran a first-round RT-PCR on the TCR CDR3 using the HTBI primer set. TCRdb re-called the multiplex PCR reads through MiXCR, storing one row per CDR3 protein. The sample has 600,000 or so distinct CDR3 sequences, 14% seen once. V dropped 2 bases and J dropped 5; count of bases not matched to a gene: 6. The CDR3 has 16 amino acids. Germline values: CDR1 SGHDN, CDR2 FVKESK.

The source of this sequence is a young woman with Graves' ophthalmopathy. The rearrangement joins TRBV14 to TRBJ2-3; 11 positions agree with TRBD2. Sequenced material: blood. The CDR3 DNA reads TGTGCCAGCAGCCAATGGCTAGCGGGAGGAAAAGATACGCAGTATTTT. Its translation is CASSQWLAGGKDTQYF.